This TCR beta chain is drawn from a study of shared clonotypes between healthy human individuals. Germline V gene lookup returns CDR1 MDHEN and CDR2 SYDVKM. The CDR3 contains 16 residues. V dropped 6 bases and J dropped 1; count of bases not matched to a gene: 7. Here immunoSEQ multiplex PCR was the method, and the copy in TCRdb shows in-frame clones only, minus some. The profile covers over 2 million clones, with about 95% appearing a single time and approximately 1.2% taken by the ten largest. CD8 cells classed as naive were CD45RO-negative and positively selected for CCR7, excluding terminally differentiated effector memory CD45RA+ cells.

Input material: naive CD8+ T cells sorted from blood. This sequence originates from a man aged 18 to 30 in good health. The chain recombines TRBV28 with TRBJ1-5; 9 positions agree with TRBD1. The CDR3 protein is CASSQGQGGSNQPQHF. For the CDR3, the DNA is TGTGCCAGCAGCCAGGGACAGGGTGGCAGCAATCAGCCCCAGCATTTT.